This T cell receptor beta chain was sequenced in a study of blood T cell repertoires in COVID-19. In the study overall: Sample material is recorded as cDNA or gDNA derived from T cells, B-cell-depleted T cells, or PBMCs.

V was shortened by 0 bases and J by 3 bases, with 9 bases between the two germline ends. Germline values: CDR1 LGHDT, CDR2 YNNKEL (reference sequence). This CDR3 is built from 14 residues. As originally analysed: For nucleated cells, counts were estimated from reference gene primer amplification. Assay used: immunoSEQ multiplex PCR; TCRdb lists only in-frame clones, some missing. That table is the source of V, J and clone size, and D and trimming were worked out from the DNA. The sample carries 65,000 to 90,000 clones, 75% to 85% recorded once. The chain combines TRBV3-1 (or the pseudogene TRBV3-2) with TRBJ2-7, with D unclear. This TCR came from an elderly woman with acute or convalescent COVID-19. Sequenced sample: peripheral blood. The CDR3 DNA sequence: TGTGCCAGCAGCCAAGATCTAACCGTCTACGAGCAGTACTTC. This codes for CASSQDLTVYEQYF.